The next 13 T cell receptor beta chains were all read from a single sample in a study of shared clonotypes between healthy human individuals. Clones were sequenced by immunoSEQ multiplex PCR, and TCRdb holds only the in-frame ones, with some missing. Among 900,000 to 1,200,000 clones listed, about 80% were seen once. The sample taken for sequencing was memory CD4+ T cells from PBMCs. Subset here: CD45RA-negative fraction. The receptors originated from a man between 18 and 29 years old in good health. Some clones in this sample may be carry-over from other donors' samples.

The chain is built from TRBV4-2 and TRBJ2-6; D call uncertain. CDR3 size: 15 residues. Germline V CDR1 and CDR2: LGHNA, YNFKEQ. Deletions cut 5 bases from V and 4 bases from J, with 12 bases between. The CDR3 loop is CASSLGVEGANVLTF. The CDR3 DNA reads as TGTGCCAGCAGCTTGGGCGTCGAGGGGGCCAACGTCCTGACTTTC.

Only one count was recorded for this clone. The chain joins TRBV7-2 to TRBJ2-7; 8 bases are a match to TRBD2. From germline, CDR1 is SGHTA and CDR2 FQGNSA. The CDR3 has 14 amino acids. J was trimmed by 6 bases and V by 3 bases; bases with no gene match: 7. This chain's CDR3 is CASSFTSGPLEQYF. CDR3 bases: TGTGCCAGCAGCTTTACTAGCGGACCCCTCGAGCAGTACTTC.

The CDR3 loop reads CASSQSGGRAETQYF. In DNA form, the CDR3 reads TGCGCCAGCAGCCAGAGTGGTGGTAGGGCTGAGACCCAGTACTTC. V gene TRBV5-1 combines with J gene TRBJ2-5; D not certain. Per germline, CDR1 SGHRS and CDR2 YFSETQ. This CDR3 is 15 amino acids long. Deletions cut 4 bases from V and 5 bases from J, with 18 bases between. The full variable domain, its missing parts supplied by reference TRBV5-1 and TRBJ2-5, is KAGVTQTPRYLIKTRGQQVTLSCSPISGHRSVSWYQQTPGQGLQFLFEYFSETQRNKGNFPGRFSGRQFSNSRSEMNVSTLELGDSALYLCASSQSGGRAETQYFGPGTRLLVL.

This chain links TRBV6-1 with TRBJ2-4; 10 nucleotides line up with TRBD1. In germline, CDR1 is MNHNS, CDR2 SASEGT. The CDR3 consists of 14 residues. V gave up 9 bases and J gave up 0 bases; unmatched junction bases: 2. CDR3 loop: CASGTGVAKNIQYF. The CDR3 nucleotides read TGTGCCAGTGGGACAGGGGTAGCCAAAAACATTCAGTACTTC.

As for this clone: This same CDR3 is encoded by further DNA sequences in the sample. The chain has TRBV5-1 and TRBJ2-3, with 8 bases that match TRBD1. Looked up from germline, CDR1 is SGHRS and CDR2 is YFSETQ. Losses at the gene ends were 3 bases for V and 1 base for J; bases not matched to a gene: 4. The CDR3 loop spans 15 amino acids. The CDR3 loop is CASSSQGAGTDTQYF. CDR3 bases: TGCGCCAGCAGCTCTCAGGGGGCTGGCACAGATACGCAGTATTTT.

The chain has TRBV11-2 and TRBJ2-7, with TRBD2 identical over 7 bases. Germline V gives CDR1 SGHAT, CDR2 FQNNGV. V was pared by 5 bases and J by 3 bases, with 7 bases of the junction left unmatched. This CDR3 spans 14 amino acids. In DNA, the CDR3 is TGTGCCAGCAGCCACTCTAGCGGAGTCTACGAGCAGTACTTC. It is translated as CASSHSSGVYEQYF. The whole variable domain, remainder taken from reference TRBV11-2 and TRBJ2-7, is EAGVAQSPRYKIIEKRQSVAFWCNPISGHATLYWYQQILGQGPKLLIQFQNNGVVDDSQLPKDRFSAERLKGVDSTLKIQPAKLEDSAVYLCASSHSSGVYEQYFGPGTRLTVT.

With respect to this clone: Within the sample, other DNA sequences also encode this same CDR3. This sequence joins TRBV28 and TRBJ1-5; the D gene is possibly TRBD1 (5 bases). Germline CDR1 MDHEN, CDR2 SYDVKM. This CDR3 is 14 amino acids long. Between the trimmed V and J ends, which lost 3 bases and 3 bases, there was a span of 9 bases. The CDR3 loop reads CASSFRDPNQPQHF. The CDR3 region has the DNA TGTGCCAGCAGTTTCAGGGACCCCAATCAGCCCCAGCATTTT.

Only a few counts were recorded for this clone. The chain is built from TRBV5-1 and TRBJ2-7; TRBD1 matches 7 bases. Germline CDR1 and CDR2: SGHRS and YFSETQ. With 4 bases clipped from V and 3 bases from J, the junction kept 10 bases outside the gene matches. The CDR3 contains 15 residues. Here the CDR3 reads CASSGTATSNYEQYF. CDR3 coding DNA: TGCGCCAGCAGCGGGACAGCTACCTCCAACTACGAGCAGTACTTC.

This clone was found many times. This sample also contains other DNA sequences that code for the same CDR3. This sequence joins TRBV28 and TRBJ1-2, with D possibly matching TRBD1 (6 bases). The CDR3 spans 16 residues. Germline lookup yields CDR1 MDHEN and CDR2 SYDVKM. The germline V and J ends were trimmed by 2 bases and 2 bases, with 15 bases remaining between them. The CDR3 nucleotides are TGTGCCAGCAGTTTAGGCGGGGGCGCAGGCAACTATGGCTACACCTTC. This encodes CASSLGGGAGNYGYTF.

The chain joins TRBV2 to TRBJ1-1; D not resolved. CDR1 SNHLY and CDR2 FYNNEI come from the germline V gene. CDR3 length equals 12 residues. V lost 2 bases, J lost 6 bases, and 7 bases lay in between. This chain's CDR3 is CASSEFQSEAFF. CDR3 bases: TGTGCCAGCAGTGAATTTCAGTCTGAAGCTTTCTTT.

About this clone itself: Distinct nucleotide sequences in the sample also encode this CDR3. The chain links TRBV18 to TRBJ2-5; 8 nucleotides line up with TRBD1. This CDR3 has 14 residues. Germline loops: CDR1 KGHSH, CDR2 LQKENI. V was pared by 3 bases and J by 5 bases, with 5 bases of the junction left unmatched. Here the CDR3 reads CASSPGQGLETQYF. CDR3 in DNA: TGTGCCAGCTCACCCGGACAGGGTTTGGAGACCCAGTACTTC.

The chain employs TRBV27 and TRBJ2-7; D gene uncertain. With 5 bases removed from V and 1 base from J, the gap between germline ends came to 24 bases. The CDR3 sequence is 18 residues long. Germline assignment: CDR1 MNHEY and CDR2 SMNVEV (reference sequence). CDR3 sequence: CASSPFIALGQPSYEQYF. DNA of the CDR3: TGTGCCAGCAGTCCTTTTATCGCCCTCGGGCAGCCTTCCTACGAGCAGTACTTC.

This clone has only one observation. The rearrangement uses TRBV5-1 and TRBJ2-3, with TRBD2 matching 7 bases. V lost 7 bases to trimming and J lost 5 bases; unmatched junction nucleotides: 10. The germline V gene has CDR1 SGHRS and CDR2 YFSETQ. The CDR3 is 14 residues long. The CDR3 loop reads CASGEGRGVDTQYF. CDR3 DNA sequence: TGCGCCAGCGGGGAGGGTCGGGGCGTAGATACGCAGTATTTT.